This T cell receptor (beta chain) emerged from a study of low-dose radiotherapy and immunotherapy resistance in tumors (dated 2022 in TCRdb). For context, the study as a whole: Cohort 1 received 0.5 Gy per fraction every 2 weeks, with a prescribed total PTV dose of 6.5 Gy. The trial did not randomize participants into treatment groups. Intravenous cyclophosphamide at 200 mg/m2 was administered every two weeks, one day ahead of each radiation and immunotherapy administration. Eight patients were included in the translational analysis: three from the first dose cohort and the first five from the second dose cohort. Starting on cycle 1 day 1, patients took 300 mg of aspirin by mouth once daily for four cycles. Nivolumab was administered intravenously as a 240 mg flat dose every two weeks, and ipilimumab was administered intravenously at 1 mg/kg every six weeks. Patients in Cohort 2 were given 1 Gy per fraction every two weeks, for a total of 13 Gy across 26 weeks.

The sample's time point, from its label and the paper: after trial treatment. The treatment or condition label for this specimen denotes: LDRT plus nivolumab, ipilimumab, low-dose cyclophosphamide and aspirin (RACIN trial). Donors were enrolled in RACIN, a single-arm phase I dose-escalation trial combining nivolumab, ipilimumab, aspirin, low-dose cyclophosphamide and low-dose radiotherapy. Eligible patients had advanced, TIL-negative solid tumors. The sequencing machine was an Illumina HiSeq 2500. First-strand cDNA was synthesized using Superscript III and a set of TRAV- and TRBV-specific primers, so that both TCRalpha and TCRbeta chains were covered. TCRs were amplified with Phusion for 20 to 25 PCR cycles using a constant-region primer together with the adapter attached to the V primers. Isolated mRNA was amplified with the MessageAmp II aRNA Amplification Kit, using an approximately 17-hour in vitro transcription at 37°C. The Dynabeads mRNA DIRECT Purification Kit was used to isolate the mRNA for TCR sequencing. Indexed Illumina adapters were added in a second Phusion PCR of 20 to 30 cycles, after which AMPure XP beads were used to purify the products. In the source study's methods: Using custom Perl scripts, TCR sequences that encoded the same protein were pooled, out-of-frame sequences were dropped, and the abundance of each clonotype was calculated. Any TCR sequence backed by just one read was left out of the analysis. Shannon entropy, Gini index, clonality, richness, and the frequency of TCRs shared between repertoires were included as repertoire metrics. TCRdb passed the public sequencing reads through fastp at Q25 and MiXCR, retaining productive beta sequences. Rows with one shared CDR3 protein collapse into an entry with the most common genes and DNA. TCRdb, not the authors, supplied the V and J calls. Recorded for this sample are approximately 80,000 distinct CDR3 sequences; around 17% of them occurred a single time. Clones ranked in the top ten supply approximately 1.5% of the sample.

This clonotype was picked up many times. Its cognate antigen has yet to be identified. Base qualities are not provided; no much larger clone lies one nucleotide away. This material consisted of PBMCs, taken after low-dose radiotherapy plus immunotherapy. This receptor was obtained from a male donor with prostate cancer.

The CDR3 protein: CSVKVGELFF. The DNA is TGCAGCGTTAAGGTCGGGGAGCTGTTTTTT. The receptor chain draws on TRBV29-1 and TRBJ2-2; the D gene cannot be resolved reliably. The CDR3, from cysteine to phenylalanine, totals 10 residues. The entry retains the CDR3 DNA only, 30 bases that are in frame from base 1. The germline V gene provides CDR1 SQVTM and CDR2 ANQGSEA. V loses 5 bases of germline sequence and J loses 7 bases, and the interval between the two ends is 5 bases.